These T cell receptor beta chains were read from a single sample in a study of neoadjuvant nivolumab and ipilimumab in lung cancer. The repertoire was sequenced with immunoSEQ multiplex PCR; TCRdb's copy has only in-frame clones and lacks some. The profile shows 6,400 or so clones, about 65% of them singletons. Sequencing was performed on tumor tissue, taken after neoadjuvant nivolumab, alone or with ipilimumab, at or shortly before surgery. The receptors here all came from an adult with non-small cell lung cancer. Both conserved end residues are part of each CDR3. D genes are given only for firm matches. Only part of the rows carry a size: once, few, many, or a class if the clone is expanded.

clone size	V gene	J gene	D gene	CDR3 protein	CDR3 DNA
few	TRBV28	TRBJ1-5	.	CASSSSYQPQHF	TGTGCCAGCAGCTCCTCATATCAGCCCCAGCATTTT
few	TRBV28	TRBJ1-3	TRBD1	CASRRTGGGNTIYF	TGTGCCAGCAGACGGACAGGGGGAGGAAACACCATATATTTT
few	TRBV7-9	TRBJ1-3	TRBD1	CASSFLGQGSGNTIYF	TGTGCCAGCAGCTTTCTAGGACAGGGGTCTGGAAACACCATATATTTT
once	TRBV5-1	TRBJ2-2	.	CASTPTLNTGELFF	TGCGCCAGCACCCCGACTTTGAACACCGGGGAGCTGTTTTTT
.	TRBV10-3	TRBJ2-7	.	CAISDRGHEQYF	TGTGCCATCAGTGACAGGGGACACGAGCAGTACTTC
few	TRBV6-1	TRBJ2-1	.	CASSALTKYSYNEQFF	TGTGCCAGCAGTGCCCTGACTAAATACTCCTACAATGAGCAGTTCTTC
few	TRBV18	TRBJ1-2	TRBD1	CASSGTESFGYTF	TGTGCCAGCTCTGGGACAGAATCTTTTGGCTACACCTTC
medium-sized	TRBV10-3	TRBJ2-5	TRBD2	CATSGEETQYF	TGTGCCACCAGCGGGGAAGAGACCCAGTACTTC
.	TRBV5-4	TRBJ2-5	.	CASSPPGVETQYF	TGTGCCAGCAGCCCGCCCGGTGTTGAGACCCAGTACTTC
.	TRBV11-2	TRBJ2-6	.	CASSDKGLSGANVLTF	TGTGCCAGCAGCGATAAAGGACTTTCTGGGGCCAACGTCCTGACTTTC
.	TRBV28	TRBJ1-5	TRBD1	CASRGQGGQPQHF	TGTGCCAGCAGGGGACAGGGCGGTCAGCCCCAGCATTTT
.	TRBV7-8	TRBJ2-7	TRBD1	CASSLVAGGSYEQYF	TGTGCCAGCAGCTTAGTGGCAGGGGGCTCCTACGAGCAGTACTTC
few	TRBV18	TRBJ2-2	TRBD2	CASSELAGANTGELFF	TGTGCCAGCTCAGAACTAGCGGGAGCGAACACCGGGGAGCTGTTTTTT
.	TRBV2	TRBJ2-2	TRBD2	CASSVLAGRPGELFF	TGTGCCAGCAGCGTACTAGCGGGACGGCCCGGGGAGCTGTTTTTT
.	TRBV15	TRBJ1-4	.	CATSRDFRGELFF	TGTGCCACCAGCAGAGATTTCCGGGGAGAACTGTTTTTT
.	TRBV7-2	TRBJ2-7	.	CASSLGGRLAYEQYF	TGTGCCAGCAGCTTAGGGGGCCGGCTAGCGTACGAGCAGTACTTC
few	TRBV5-1	TRBJ2-1	.	CASSLGLGQSTYNEQFF	TGCGCCAGCAGCTTGGGCCTTGGACAGTCCACCTACAATGAGCAGTTCTTC
.	TRBV18	TRBJ1-2	.	CASSPDLNGYTF	TGTGCCAGCTCACCTGACCTTAATGGCTACACCTTC
few	TRBV2	TRBJ2-1	.	CASSPDYANEQFF	TGTGCCAGCAGTCCTGACTATGCCAATGAGCAGTTCTTC
.	TRBV10-2	TRBJ1-2	.	CASSAQDYGYTF	TGCGCCAGCAGTGCTCAGGACTATGGCTACACCTTC
few	TRBV6-5	TRBJ1-1	.	CASGVYRNTEAFF	TGTGCCAGCGGAGTCTATCGGAACACTGAAGCTTTCTTT
.	TRBV5-5	TRBJ1-1	TRBD1	CASSSWTGGADTEAFF	TGTGCCAGCAGCTCCTGGACAGGGGGCGCGGACACTGAAGCTTTCTTT
.	TRBV25-1	TRBJ2-6	.	CASSAYMATGANVLTF	TGTGCCAGCAGTGCGTATATGGCTACTGGGGCCAACGTCCTGACTTTC
.	TRBV2	TRBJ2-1	TRBD2	CASSVLAGVYNEQFF	TGTGCCAGCAGTGTGCTAGCGGGAGTCTACAATGAGCAGTTCTTC
once	TRBV18	TRBJ2-7	.	CASSPLGTDQLYF	TGTGCCAGCTCACCACTAGGCACAGATCAACTGTACTTC
.	TRBV7-2	TRBJ2-1	.	CASSSRESRIHNEQFF	TGTGCCAGCAGCTCCCGCGAGAGTAGAATCCACAATGAGCAGTTCTTC
.	TRBV7-2	TRBJ2-7	.	CASSLELRSTYEQYF	TGTGCCAGCAGCTTAGAACTGCGGAGTACCTACGAGCAGTACTTC
few	TRBV7-3	TRBJ2-2	.	CASSAQGVGELFF	TGTGCCAGCAGCGCGCAGGGAGTCGGGGAGCTGTTTTTT